This entry concerns a single T cell receptor (beta chain). This entry belongs to a study of blood T cell repertoires in COVID-19. Study at large: The United States, Italy and Spain were the sources of the acute and convalescent COVID-19 samples.

Source study methods: Amplification of reference gene primers provided the estimated nucleated cell counts. The repertoire was sequenced with immunoSEQ multiplex PCR; TCRdb's copy has only in-frame clones and lacks some. D and trimming come from the DNA, and the V and J calls and clone size come from that table. This table holds around 170,000 clones, roughly nine tenths found once. The CDR3 is 16 amino acids. The J segment lost 6 bases and the V segment lost 3 bases, leaving 10 bases of the junction unmatched. Germline CDR1 is LNHDA and CDR2 is SQIVND (reference sequence). This TCR came from a man in his fifties or sixties with acute or convalescent COVID-19. Sequenced input: peripheral blood. The chain links TRBV19 to TRBJ2-7; TRBD1 agrees at 11 bases. CDR3 region: CASSMTGTGGYGEQYF. Written as DNA, the CDR3 is TGTGCCAGTAGTATGACCGGGACAGGGGGATACGGCGAGCAGTACTTC.